The next 31 T cell receptor beta chains were all read from a single sample in a study of blood T cells in healthy people across ages. Using a J-beta primer mix together with a sample-barcoded 5' primer, a second PCR was run for roughly 7 to 12 cycles. TCRdb reanalysed the 5' RACE reads using MiXCR and keeps one entry per CDR3 protein. The sample lists some 1.7 million distinct CDR3 sequences; approximately 28% were seen once. Sequenced material: blood. Every receptor here comes from a woman between 25 and 40 years old in good health.

This clonotype appeared a few times. The rearrangement uses TRBV12-3 or TRBV12-4 and TRBJ2-6, with D tentatively TRBD2 (5 bases). This CDR3 is built from 16 residues. With 1 base removed from V and 3 bases from J, the gap between germline ends came to 10 bases. CDR3 region: CASSLGPGVGANVLTF. In DNA, the CDR3 is TGTGCCAGCAGTTTAGGTCCCGGGGTTGGGGCCAACGTCCTGACTTTC.

This clonotype turned up a few times. The rearrangement uses TRBV9 and TRBJ1-4, with D possibly matching TRBD1 (6 bases). Germline V gene data show CDR1 as SGDLS and CDR2 as YYNGEE. There are 15 residues in the CDR3. V lost 3 bases to trimming and J lost 7 bases, with 16 bases between them. As DNA, the CDR3 is TGTGCCAGCAGCGATACCCAGGGGTACGGTGAAAAACTGTTTTTT. Protein product: CASSDTQGYGEKLFF.

This clonotype turned up a few times. The chain carries TRBV15 and TRBJ2-7, with 9 bases that match TRBD2. The trim removed 10 bases at V and 4 bases at J, leaving 23 bases unmatched. The germline CDR1 and CDR2 sequences are LNHNV and YYDKDF (reference sequence). The CDR3 is made up of 18 amino acids. This chain's CDR3 is CAIKGVGFSGSDTYEQYF. In DNA, the CDR3 is TGTGCCATCAAGGGAGTGGGGTTTAGCGGGAGTGACACGTACGAGCAGTACTTC.

The chain combines TRBV5-1 with TRBJ1-1; D is perhaps TRBD1 (5 bases). Deletions cut 4 bases from V and 7 bases from J, with 14 bases between. The CDR3 runs to 13 residues. The germline CDR1 and CDR2 sequences are SGHRS and YFSETQ. CDR3 residues: CASSLTAPNEAFF. The CDR3 bases are TGCGCCAGCAGCCTGACAGCACCAAATGAAGCTTTCTTT.

The sample holds many counts of this clonotype. The gene calls are TRBV7-6 and TRBJ2-1; 7 bases are a match to TRBD2. V lost 6 bases, J lost 8 bases, and 7 bases stayed unmatched. Per the germline V gene, CDR1 is SGHVS and CDR2 is FNYEAQ. The CDR3 consists of 13 residues. CDR3 loop: CASSREAGDEQFF. The CDR3 DNA sequence: TGTGCCAGCAGTCGAGAGGCGGGGGATGAGCAGTTCTTC. Using reference TRBV7-6 and TRBJ2-1 for the parts outside the CDR3, the full variable domain is GAGVSQSPRYKVTKRGQDVALRCDPISGHVSLYWYRQALGQGPEFLTYFNYEAQQDKSGLPNDRFSAERPEGSISTLTIQRTEQRDSAMYRCASSREAGDEQFFGPGTRLTVL.

This clonotype showed up just a few times. The junction differs from germline at one of its ends, possibly a read error. The J gene is TRBJ2-4, the V gene TRBV9; TRBD2 matches at 7 bases. The CDR3 runs to 16 residues. The germline V gene encodes CDR1 SGDLS and CDR2 YYNGEE. This chain's CDR3 is CAGSAAISGAKNIQYF. The CDR3 DNA reads as TGTGCCGGCAGCGCCGCGATTAGCGGGGCCAAAAACATTCAGTACTTC. The variable domain in full, with the rest retrieved from reference TRBV9 and TRBJ2-4, is DSGVTQTPKHLITATGQRVTLRCSPRSGDLSVYWYQQSLDQGLQFLIQYYNGEERAKGNILERFSAQQFPDLHSELNLSSLELGDSALYFCAGSAAISGAKNIQYFGAGTRLSVL.

This clonotype was detected ten times or more. The gene calls are TRBV7-2 and TRBJ2-3; D might be TRBD1 or TRBD2, each matching 6 bases. This CDR3 contains 14 residues. The germline V and J ends were trimmed by 4 bases and 3 bases, with 11 bases remaining between them. Germline V gene sequence: CDR1 SGHTA, CDR2 FQGNSA. Written as DNA, the CDR3 is TGTGCCAGCAGCTCAGGAGGGGGGACAGATACGCAGTATTTT. The encoded protein is CASSSGGGTDTQYF.

This chain links TRBV19 with TRBJ1-4; no reliable D call. Germline V gene sequence: CDR1 LNHDA, CDR2 SQIVND (reference sequence). CDR3 length equals 15 residues. Trimming cost V 9 bases and J 3 bases, with 17 bases left between them. CDR3 nucleotides: TGTGCCAGCTCCGTGGACGTGCTCCCTAATGAAAAACTGTTTTTT. This sequence encodes CASSVDVLPNEKLFF. The entire variable domain, with the rest obtained from reference TRBV19 and TRBJ1-4, is as follows: DGGITQSPKYLFRKEGQNVTLSCEQNLNHDAMYWYRQDPGQGLRLIYYSQIVNDFQKGDIAEGYSVSREKKESFPLTVTSAQKNPTAFYLCASSVDVLPNEKLFFGSGTQLSVL.

This sequence joins TRBV9 and TRBJ2-4; D might be TRBD2 (7 bases). Germline CDR1 and CDR2: SGDLS and YYNGEE. Trimming cost V 0 bases and J 3 bases, with 10 bases left between them. This CDR3 spans 15 amino acids. The CDR3 region has the DNA TGTGCCAGCAGCGTAGGGGGGGGCCTCAAAAACATTCAGTACTTC. It codes for CASSVGGGLKNIQYF.

This chain links TRBV6-6 with TRBJ1-2, with D perhaps TRBD1 (6 bases). CDR1 MNHNY and CDR2 SVGAGI come from the germline V gene (reference sequence). The CDR3 loop spans 17 amino acids. V was pared by 6 bases and J by 6 bases, with 26 bases between. The CDR3 protein is CASSGPGTPTTNDGYTF. CDR3 in DNA: TGTGCCAGCAGCGGACCCGGGACACCGACGACCAACGATGGCTACACCTTC.

This clonotype was detected a few times. A junction boundary mismatches the germline segment, possibly from a read error. CDR3 in amino acids: CAGSPTFRPYEQYF. In nucleotides, the CDR3 is TGTGCCGGCAGCCCCACATTCCGACCCTACGAGCAGTACTTC. This sequence joins TRBV6-5 and TRBJ2-7; no clear D. Looked up from germline, CDR1 is MNHEY and CDR2 is SVGAGI. The CDR3 consists of 14 residues.

The chain uses TRBV2 and TRBJ2-7, with 7 positions matching TRBD1. The CDR3 covers 13 residues. The germline CDR1 and CDR2 sequences are SNHLY and FYNNEI. CDR3 residues: CADRVVGSYEQYF. DNA of the CDR3: TGTGCAGACAGGGTGGTTGGCTCCTACGAGCAGTACTTC.

This clonotype was detected a few times. This chain uses TRBV4-2 with TRBJ2-5; possible D gene TRBD2, 5 bases. The germline V gene has CDR1 LGHNA and CDR2 YNFKEQ. The CDR3 spans 16 residues. Trimming cost V 0 bases and J 5 bases, with 16 bases left between them. The CDR3 reads CASSQEFASYVETQYF. The CDR3 coding sequence is TGTGCCAGCAGCCAAGAATTCGCTAGCTACGTCGAGACCCAGTACTTC.

This clonotype is a singleton in its sample. The chain joins TRBV10-1 to TRBJ1-2; the D is unclear. The CDR3 covers 13 residues. The germline gives CDR1 WNHNN, CDR2 SYGVQD (reference sequence). Trimming pared 0 bases from V and 6 bases from J, leaving 8 bases between. The CDR3 protein is CASSESWDDGYTF. CDR3 sequence (DNA): TGCGCCAGCAGTGAGTCGTGGGATGATGGCTACACCTTC.

The table lists this clonotype with many counts. The rearrangement uses TRBV7-9 and TRBJ1-5; maybe TRBD1 (5 bases). Germline V gene lookup returns CDR1 SEHNR and CDR2 FQNEAQ (reference sequence). V lost 5 bases and J lost 4, with 15 bases in between. The CDR3 runs 15 residues. CDR3 bases: TGTGCCAGCAGCCCGGCGGGGGTTGGAAATCAGCCCCAGCATTTT. As protein: CASSPAGVGNQPQHF.

This clonotype was recorded a few times. CDR3 bases: TGTGCCAGCAGCCGGGAGGGAACAGGCGACCAGCCCCAGCATTTT. This translates into CASSREGTGDQPQHF. The chain carries TRBV3-1 and TRBJ1-5, with D perhaps TRBD1 (5 bases). Trimming pared 4 bases from V and 7 bases from J, leaving 17 bases between. The CDR3 has 15 residues. Germline V gene sequence: CDR1 LGHDT, CDR2 YNNKEL (reference sequence).

With respect to this clonotype: A much more abundant neighbour one base away suggests this may be a read error. The gene calls are TRBV12-5 and TRBJ2-1; D remains ambiguous. Germline CDR1 is LGHNT and CDR2 is FRNRAP. This CDR3 is 12 amino acids long. The CDR3 coding sequence is TGTGCTAGTGGTTTGACACGGAATGAGCAGTGCTTC. It specifies CASGLTRNEQCF.

The rearrangement uses TRBV29-1 and TRBJ2-7; perhaps TRBD1 as D (6 bases). TRBJ2-5 explains the end of the DNA better; the J call may be wrong. Germline-derived CDR1 and CDR2 are SQVTM and ANQGSEA. The CDR3 consists of 12 residues. The CDR3 region is CSGGHFKETQYF. As DNA, the CDR3 is TGCAGCGGGGGACATTTCAAAGAGACCCAGTACTTC.

This sequence joins TRBV20-1 and TRBJ2-7; D not certain. V shed 4 bases and J shed 1 base, with 2 bases lying between them. The CDR3 is 10 residues long. Germline values: CDR1 DFQATT, CDR2 SNEGSKA (reference sequence). In DNA, the CDR3 is TGCAGTGCTAAGTCCTACGAGCAGTACTTC. Its translation: CSAKSYEQYF.

In its sample, this clonotype was seen many times. The J gene is TRBJ2-5, the V gene TRBV29-1; no definite D call. There are 14 residues in the CDR3. The germline V gene encodes CDR1 SQVTM and CDR2 ANQGSEA. V lost 0 bases to trimming and J lost 0 bases, with 8 bases between them. CDR3 in DNA: TGCAGCGTTGAAGACAGGTCCTACCAAGAGACCCAGTACTTC. The encoded protein is CSVEDRSYQETQYF.

Details on this clonotype: A junction boundary mismatches the germline segment, possibly from a read error. The V and J genes are TRBV11-3 and TRBJ2-4; 8 bases line up with TRBD2. CDR3 length: 14 amino acids. Germline CDR1 reads SGHNT; CDR2 reads YENEEA. The CDR3 reads CAGSGGGGKNIQYF. The CDR3 coding sequence is TGTGCCGGCAGCGGGGGCGGGGGGAAAAACATTCAGTACTTC.

The gene calls are TRBV3-1 and TRBJ1-4; the match to TRBD1 covers 11 bases. The CDR3 has 16 residues. The germline V gene encodes CDR1 LGHDT and CDR2 YNNKEL (reference sequence). Trimming cost V 4 bases and J 3 bases; bases outside gene matches: 4. As DNA, the CDR3 is TGTGCCAGCAGCCGGACAGGGGGCCTGGCTAATGAAAAACTGTTTTTT. Translation gives CASSRTGGLANEKLFF.

J is TRBJ2-2 and V is TRBV10-3; a possible D gene is TRBD2 (5 bases). Germline V gene lookup returns CDR1 ENHRY and CDR2 SYGVKD. Trimming removed 3 bases at V and 1 base at J, with 12 bases between. CDR3 length: 16 residues. CDR3 loop: CAISEHGLENTGELFF. Written as DNA, the CDR3 is TGTGCCATCAGTGAACACGGACTGGAGAACACCGGGGAGCTGTTTTTT.

There are a few counts of this clonotype. V usage is TRBV7-2 and J usage is TRBJ2-5; 8 positions match TRBD2. V shed 4 bases, J shed 5 bases, and the junction held 12 bases outside the gene matches. Per the germline V gene, CDR1 is SGHTA and CDR2 is FQGNSA. The CDR3 has 16 residues. The CDR3 reads CASSSFTGGPQETQYF. Here the CDR3 DNA reads TGTGCCAGCAGCTCCTTTACGGGGGGGCCCCAGGAGACCCAGTACTTC.

V and J are TRBV12-3 or TRBV12-4 and TRBJ1-1, with no clear D. The CDR3 length is 14 residues. V was cut by 0 bases and J by 8 bases, with 13 bases left in between. As DNA, the CDR3 is TGTGCCAGCAGTTTAGCAACCCCGGGTCTCGAAGCTTTCTTT. As protein: CASSLATPGLEAFF.

The rearrangement uses TRBV14 and TRBJ1-2; 10 nucleotides match TRBD1. Germline V gives CDR1 SGHDN, CDR2 FVKESK. The CDR3 covers 13 residues. V was clipped by 4 bases and J by 8 bases; unmatched bases: 4. The CDR3 region has the DNA TGTGCCAGCAGCCGACAGGGGGCCCTCGGCTACACCTTC. Translating it yields CASSRQGALGYTF.

This clonotype was detected a few times. This chain uses TRBV7-2 with TRBJ2-1; D possibly corresponds to TRBD2 (6 bases). From germline, CDR1 is SGHTA and CDR2 FQGNSA. The CDR3 totals 14 residues. Deletions cut 2 bases from V and 9 bases from J, with 14 bases between. The CDR3: CASSLLLAPPEQFF. The CDR3 nucleotides read TGTGCCAGCAGCTTATTACTAGCCCCCCCTGAGCAGTTCTTC. The full variable domain, completed using reference TRBV7-2 and TRBJ2-1, is GAGVSQSPSNKVTEKGKDVELRCDPISGHTALYWYRQSLGQGLEFLIYFQGNSAPDKSGLPSDRFSAERTGGSVSTLTIQRTQQEDSAVYLCASSLLLAPPEQFFGPGTRLTVL.

The rearrangement uses TRBV7-2 and TRBJ2-7, with D perhaps TRBD2 (5 bases). The CDR3 has 16 amino acids. Trimming shortened V by 7 bases and J by 3 bases, and 22 bases separated the two germline ends. CDR1 SGHTA and CDR2 FQGNSA come from the germline V gene. CDR3 sequence reads: CASTSLEAARRYEQYF. CDR3 nucleotide sequence: TGTGCCAGCACCTCATTGGAAGCGGCCAGGCGCTACGAGCAGTACTTC.

With regard to this clonotype: At one of its ends the junction is not consistent with the germline gene, which may arise from a read error. The gene calls are TRBV20-1 and TRBJ1-4, with TRBD1 matching over 8 bases. Looked up from germline, CDR1 is DFQATT and CDR2 is SNEGSKA (reference sequence). The CDR3 covers 13 residues. CDR3 protein: CSARTGRGEKRFF. The CDR3 DNA reads TGCAGTGCTCGGACAGGGAGAGGTGAAAAACGGTTTTTT.

This clonotype was seen at least ten times. V is TRBV29-1 and J is TRBJ2-6, with D perhaps matching TRBD2 (6 bases). Trimming removed 3 bases from V and 4 bases from J, with 13 bases in between. The germline gives CDR1 SQVTM, CDR2 ANQGSEA. The CDR3 covers 15 residues. CDR3 in DNA: TGCAGCGTTGAGGGCGGGGCGACGGGGGCCAACGTCCTGACTTTC. This encodes CSVEGGATGANVLTF.

Concerning this clonotype itself: Possible read error: a much larger clone is one base away. The CDR3 coding sequence is TGTGCCTGCAGCTCAGCCGCCTTAGCCCTGGCTCAGGGCCGAAATGAGCAGTTCTTC. It yields the protein CACSSAALALAQGRNEQFF. The V gene is TRBV7-2, the J gene TRBJ2-1; possible D gene TRBD1, 5 bases. CDR3 length: 19 residues. Germline CDR1 is SGHTA and CDR2 is FQGNSA. The full variable domain, with the rest looked up from reference TRBV7-2 and TRBJ2-1, is GAGVSQSPSNKVTEKGKDVELRCDPISGHTALYWYRQSLGQGLEFLIYFQGNSAPDKSGLPSDRFSAERTGGSVSTLTIQRTQQEDSAVYLCACSSAALALAQGRNEQFFGPGTRLTVL.